The source of this T cell receptor beta chain is a study of blood T cell repertoires in COVID-19. Whole-study context: The United States, Italy and Spain provided the acute and convalescent COVID-19 samples. Sample material is recorded as cDNA or gDNA derived from T cells, B-cell-depleted T cells, or PBMCs.

Only a few counts were recorded for this clone. Germline values: CDR1 MNHEY, CDR2 SVGAGI. Trimming cost V 0 bases and J 7 bases, with 9 bases left between them. The CDR3 is 13 residues long. Study processing details: Scientists estimated how many nucleated cells there were by amplifying reference gene primers. Clones were read by immunoSEQ multiplex PCR, and TCRdb kept only the in-frame ones, dropping some. The V and J calls and clone size come from that table; D and trimming were worked out from the DNA. The sample lists under 350,000 clones; over 75% were seen once. V gene TRBV6-5 combines with J gene TRBJ1-1; D gene uncertain. This receptor was obtained from a woman aged 70-85 years with acute or convalescent COVID-19. Sample: peripheral blood. The CDR3 reads CASSYSRRLEAFF. In nucleotides, the CDR3 is TGTGCCAGCAGTTACTCGAGACGACTTGAAGCTTTCTTT.